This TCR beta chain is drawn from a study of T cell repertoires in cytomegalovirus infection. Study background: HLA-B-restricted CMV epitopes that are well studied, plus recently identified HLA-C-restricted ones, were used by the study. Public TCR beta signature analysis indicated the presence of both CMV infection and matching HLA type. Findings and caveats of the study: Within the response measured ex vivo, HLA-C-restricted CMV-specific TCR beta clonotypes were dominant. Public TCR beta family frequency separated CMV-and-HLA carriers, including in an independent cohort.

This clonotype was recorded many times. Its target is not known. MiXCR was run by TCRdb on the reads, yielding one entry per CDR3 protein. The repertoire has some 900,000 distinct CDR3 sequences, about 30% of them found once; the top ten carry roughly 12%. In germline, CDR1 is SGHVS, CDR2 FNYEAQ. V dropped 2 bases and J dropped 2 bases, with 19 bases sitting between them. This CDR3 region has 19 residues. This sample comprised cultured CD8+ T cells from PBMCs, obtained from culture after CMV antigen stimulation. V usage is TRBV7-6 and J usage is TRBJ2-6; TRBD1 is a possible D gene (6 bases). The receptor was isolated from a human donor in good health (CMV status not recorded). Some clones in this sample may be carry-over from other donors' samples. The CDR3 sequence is CASSLLTGTLKTGANVLTF. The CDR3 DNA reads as TGTGCCAGCAGCTTATTAACCGGGACACTTAAAACTGGGGCCAACGTCCTGACTTTC. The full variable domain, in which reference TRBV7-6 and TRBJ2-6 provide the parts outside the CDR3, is GAGVSQSPRYKVTKRGQDVALRCDPISGHVSLYWYRQALGQGPEFLTYFNYEAQQDKSGLPNDRFSAERPEGSISTLTIQRTEQRDSAMYRCASSLLTGTLKTGANVLTFGAGSRLTVL.